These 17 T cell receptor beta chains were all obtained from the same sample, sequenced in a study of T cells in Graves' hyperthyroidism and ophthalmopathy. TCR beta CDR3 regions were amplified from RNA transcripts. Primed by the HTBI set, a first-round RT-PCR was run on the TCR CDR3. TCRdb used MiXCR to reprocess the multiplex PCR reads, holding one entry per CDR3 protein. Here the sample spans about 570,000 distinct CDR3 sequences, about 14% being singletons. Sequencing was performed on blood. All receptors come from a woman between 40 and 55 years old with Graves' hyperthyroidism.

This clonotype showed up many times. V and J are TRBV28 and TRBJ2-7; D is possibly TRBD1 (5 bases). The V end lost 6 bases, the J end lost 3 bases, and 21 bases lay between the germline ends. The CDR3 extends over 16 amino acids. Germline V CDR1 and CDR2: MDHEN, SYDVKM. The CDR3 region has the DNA TGTGCCAGCAGCCCATGGGCAAGGGGCGAGGACTACGAGCAGTACTTC. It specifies CASSPWARGEDYEQYF.

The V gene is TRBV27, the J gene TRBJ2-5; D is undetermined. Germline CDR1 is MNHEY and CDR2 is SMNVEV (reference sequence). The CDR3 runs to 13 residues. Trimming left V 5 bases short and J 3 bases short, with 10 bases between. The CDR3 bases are TGTGCCAGCAGTGACCCGGCGGAAGAGACCCAGTACTTC. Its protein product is CASSDPAEETQYF.

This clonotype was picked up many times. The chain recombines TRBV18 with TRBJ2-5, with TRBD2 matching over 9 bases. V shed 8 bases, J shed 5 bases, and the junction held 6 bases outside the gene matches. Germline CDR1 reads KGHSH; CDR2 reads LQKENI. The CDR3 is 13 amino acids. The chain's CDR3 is CASLRTSAETQYF. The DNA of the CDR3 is TGTGCCAGCCTGCGGACTAGCGCTGAGACCCAGTACTTC.

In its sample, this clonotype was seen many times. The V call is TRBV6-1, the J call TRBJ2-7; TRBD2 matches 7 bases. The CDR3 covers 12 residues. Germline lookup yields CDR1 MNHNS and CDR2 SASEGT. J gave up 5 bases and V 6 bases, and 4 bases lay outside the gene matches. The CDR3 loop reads CASSREGHEQYF. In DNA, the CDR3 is TGTGCCAGCAGCAGGGAGGGCCACGAGCAGTACTTC.

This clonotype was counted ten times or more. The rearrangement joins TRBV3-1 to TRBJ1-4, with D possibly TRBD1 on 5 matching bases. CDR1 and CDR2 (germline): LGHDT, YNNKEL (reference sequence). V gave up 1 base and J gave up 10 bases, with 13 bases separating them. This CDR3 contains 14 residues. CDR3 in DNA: TGTGCCAGCAGCCAAGTTGAAGGGGAGGCAAAACTGTTTTTT. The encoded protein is CASSQVEGEAKLFF.

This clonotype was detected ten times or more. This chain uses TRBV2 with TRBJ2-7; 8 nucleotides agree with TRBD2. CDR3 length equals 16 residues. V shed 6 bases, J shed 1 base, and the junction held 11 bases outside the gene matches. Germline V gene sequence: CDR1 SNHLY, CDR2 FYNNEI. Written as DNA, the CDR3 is TGTGCCAGCAGCACCGGGGGGGGCCATGGATCCTACGAGCAGTACTTC. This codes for CASSTGGGHGSYEQYF.

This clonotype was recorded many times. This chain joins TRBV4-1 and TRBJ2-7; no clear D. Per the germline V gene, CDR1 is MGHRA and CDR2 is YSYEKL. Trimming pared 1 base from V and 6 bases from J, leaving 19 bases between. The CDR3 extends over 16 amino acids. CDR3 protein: CASSQVLDRRGSEQYF. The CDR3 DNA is TGCGCCAGCAGCCAAGTTCTTGACCGCCGAGGATCCGAGCAGTACTTC.

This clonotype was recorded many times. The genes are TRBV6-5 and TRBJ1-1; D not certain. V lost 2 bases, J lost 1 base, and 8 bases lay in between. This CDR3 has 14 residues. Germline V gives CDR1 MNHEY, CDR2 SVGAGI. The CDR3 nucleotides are TGTGCCAGCAGTTACGGAGCTACGAACACTGAAGCTTTCTTT. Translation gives CASSYGATNTEAFF.

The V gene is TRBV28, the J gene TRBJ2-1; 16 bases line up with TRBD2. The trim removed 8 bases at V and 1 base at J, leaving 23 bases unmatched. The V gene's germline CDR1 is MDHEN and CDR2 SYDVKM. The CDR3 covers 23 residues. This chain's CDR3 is CASSATIRGPGTSGRVSYNEQFF. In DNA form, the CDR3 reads TGTGCCAGCTCAGCAACCATCCGCGGGCCCGGGACTAGCGGGAGGGTTTCCTACAATGAGCAGTTCTTC.

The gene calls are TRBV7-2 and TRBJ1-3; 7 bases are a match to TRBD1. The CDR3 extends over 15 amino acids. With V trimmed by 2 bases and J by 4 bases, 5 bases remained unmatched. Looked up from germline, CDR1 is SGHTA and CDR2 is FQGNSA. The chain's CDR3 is CASSLKGASGNTIYF. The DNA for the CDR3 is TGTGCCAGCAGCTTAAAGGGGGCTTCGGGAAACACCATATATTTT.

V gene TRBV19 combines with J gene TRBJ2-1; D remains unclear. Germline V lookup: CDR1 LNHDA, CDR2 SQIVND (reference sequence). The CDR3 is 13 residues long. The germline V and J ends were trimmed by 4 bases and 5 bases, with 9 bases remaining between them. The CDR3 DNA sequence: TGTGCCAGTAGTACGGACCTGAACAATGAGCAGTTCTTC. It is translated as CASSTDLNNEQFF.

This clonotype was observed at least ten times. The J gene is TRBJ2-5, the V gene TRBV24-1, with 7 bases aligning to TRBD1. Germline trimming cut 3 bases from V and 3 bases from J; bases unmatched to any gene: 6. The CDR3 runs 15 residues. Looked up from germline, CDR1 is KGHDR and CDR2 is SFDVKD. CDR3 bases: TGTGCCACCAGTGATCAGGGGACAGTTAAAGAGACCCAGTACTTC. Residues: CATSDQGTVKETQYF.

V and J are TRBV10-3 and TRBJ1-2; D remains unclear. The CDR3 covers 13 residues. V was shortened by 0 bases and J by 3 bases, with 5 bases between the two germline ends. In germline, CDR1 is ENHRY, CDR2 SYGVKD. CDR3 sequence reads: CAISESEDYGYTF. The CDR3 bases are TGTGCCATCAGTGAGTCCGAGGACTATGGCTACACCTTC.

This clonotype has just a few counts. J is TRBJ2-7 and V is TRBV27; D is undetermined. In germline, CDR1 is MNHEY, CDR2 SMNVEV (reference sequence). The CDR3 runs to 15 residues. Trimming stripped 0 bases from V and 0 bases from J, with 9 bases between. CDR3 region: CASSLSDPNSYEQYF. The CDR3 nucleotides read TGTGCCAGCAGTTTATCTGATCCTAACTCCTACGAGCAGTACTTC.

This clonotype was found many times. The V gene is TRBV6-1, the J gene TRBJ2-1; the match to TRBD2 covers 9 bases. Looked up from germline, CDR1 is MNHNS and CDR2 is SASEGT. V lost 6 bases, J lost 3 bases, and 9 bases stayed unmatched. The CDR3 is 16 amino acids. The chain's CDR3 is CASSHTLAGVYNEQFF. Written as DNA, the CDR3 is TGTGCCAGCAGCCACACACTAGCGGGCGTCTACAATGAGCAGTTCTTC.

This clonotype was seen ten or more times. CDR3 protein: CASSTNREDYGYTF. In DNA form, the CDR3 reads TGTGCCAGCAGTACTAACAGGGAGGACTATGGCTACACCTTC. J is TRBJ1-2 and V is TRBV28, with D possibly TRBD1 on 6 matching bases. The CDR3 totals 14 residues. With 5 bases removed from V and 3 bases from J, the gap between germline ends came to 13 bases. Per the germline V gene, CDR1 is MDHEN and CDR2 is SYDVKM.

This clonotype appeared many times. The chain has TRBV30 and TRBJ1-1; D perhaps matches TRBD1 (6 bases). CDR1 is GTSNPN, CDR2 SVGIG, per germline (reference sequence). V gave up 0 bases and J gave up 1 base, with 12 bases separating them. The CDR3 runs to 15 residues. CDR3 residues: CAWSVGGRGNTEAFF. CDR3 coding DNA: TGTGCCTGGAGTGTGGGGGGCAGGGGGAACACTGAAGCTTTCTTT. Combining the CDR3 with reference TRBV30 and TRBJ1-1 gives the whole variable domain SQTIHQWPATLVQPVGSPLSLECTVEGTSNPNLYWYRQAAGRGLQLLFYSVGIGQISSEVPQNLSASRPQDRQFILSSKKLLLSDSGFYLCAWSVGGRGNTEAFFGQGTRLTVV.